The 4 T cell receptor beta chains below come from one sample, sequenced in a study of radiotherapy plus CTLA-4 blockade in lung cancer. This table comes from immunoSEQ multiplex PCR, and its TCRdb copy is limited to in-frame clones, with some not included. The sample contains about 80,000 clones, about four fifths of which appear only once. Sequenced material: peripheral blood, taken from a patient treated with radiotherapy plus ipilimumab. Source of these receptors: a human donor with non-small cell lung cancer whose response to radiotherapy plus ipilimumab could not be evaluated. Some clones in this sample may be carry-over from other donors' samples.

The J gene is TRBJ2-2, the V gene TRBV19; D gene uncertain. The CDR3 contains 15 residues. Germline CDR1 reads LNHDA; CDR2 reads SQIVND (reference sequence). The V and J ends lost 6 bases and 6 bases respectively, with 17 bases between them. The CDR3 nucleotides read TGTGCCAGTAGCTCCCATAAAGCTCCGCCCGGGGAGCTGTTTTTT. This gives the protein CASSSHKAPPGELFF.

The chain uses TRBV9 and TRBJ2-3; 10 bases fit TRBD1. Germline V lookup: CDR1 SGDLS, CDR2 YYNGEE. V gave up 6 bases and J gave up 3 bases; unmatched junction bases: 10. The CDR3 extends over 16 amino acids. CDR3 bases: TGTGCCAGCACCCCACGGAGGACAGGGGGGACAGATACGCAGTATTTT. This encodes CASTPRRTGGTDTQYF.

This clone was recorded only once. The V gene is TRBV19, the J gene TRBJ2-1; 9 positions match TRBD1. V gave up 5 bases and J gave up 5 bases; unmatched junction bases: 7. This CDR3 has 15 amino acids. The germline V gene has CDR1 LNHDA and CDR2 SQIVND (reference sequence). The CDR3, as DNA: TGTGCCAGTAGTTTCTACCGGGACAGGGACAATGAGCAGTTCTTC. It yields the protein CASSFYRDRDNEQFF. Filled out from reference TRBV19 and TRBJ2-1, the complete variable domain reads DGGITQSPKYLFRKEGQNVTLSCEQNLNHDAMYWYRQDPGQGLRLIYYSQIVNDFQKGDIAEGYSVSREKKESFPLTVTSAQKNPTAFYLCASSFYRDRDNEQFFGPGTRLTVL.

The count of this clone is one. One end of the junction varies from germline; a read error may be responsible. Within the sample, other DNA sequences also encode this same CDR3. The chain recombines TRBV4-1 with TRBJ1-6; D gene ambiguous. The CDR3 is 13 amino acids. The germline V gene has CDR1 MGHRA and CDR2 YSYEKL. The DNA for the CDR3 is TGCGCCAGCAGCCAAGTACTTAATTCCCCCCTCCACTTT. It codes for CASSQVLNSPLHF.